One T cell receptor beta chain is described in this entry. This sample was taken from a study of monozygotic twins with inflammatory bowel disease. Each CDR3 protein gets one entry in TCRdb, which reprocessed the 5' RACE reads and gives no DNA. The specimen's table records about 300,000 distinct CDR3 sequences. The CDR3 has 13 amino acids. The V gene's germline CDR1 is SGDLS and CDR2 YYNGEE. The V call is TRBV9, the J call TRBJ2-2; the D call of TRBD2 rests on TCRdb alone, since no DNA is present to check it. The sequenced sample consisted of blood. This receptor was obtained from a human donor with ulcerative colitis or Crohn's disease, or a healthy co-twin of an affected twin (not recorded which). This CDR3 is CASSQRESGELFF.